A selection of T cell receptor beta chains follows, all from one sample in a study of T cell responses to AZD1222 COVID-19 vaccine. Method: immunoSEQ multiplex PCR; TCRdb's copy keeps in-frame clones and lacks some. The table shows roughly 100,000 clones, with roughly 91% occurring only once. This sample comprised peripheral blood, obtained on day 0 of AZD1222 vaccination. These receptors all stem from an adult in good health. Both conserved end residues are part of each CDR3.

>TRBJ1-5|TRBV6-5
CASSSLRLGNQPQHF
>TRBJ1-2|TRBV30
CAWSVQVTYGYTF
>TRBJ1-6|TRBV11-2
CASTNGGNSPLHF
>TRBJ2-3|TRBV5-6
CASSIKGTDTQYF
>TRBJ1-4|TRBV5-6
CASSWSVARDEKLFF
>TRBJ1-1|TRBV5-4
CATVLNTEAFF
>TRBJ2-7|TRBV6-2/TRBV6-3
CASSYEGREQYF
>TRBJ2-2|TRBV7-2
CASSFQAGVNTGELFF
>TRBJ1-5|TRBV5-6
CASSLRRGGQPQHF
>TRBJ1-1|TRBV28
CASSLGGVAAEAFF
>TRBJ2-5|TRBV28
CASSPRQAAKAQYF
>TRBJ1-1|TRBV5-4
CASSLRGNTEAFF
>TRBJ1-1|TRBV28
CASNEVGGMAFF
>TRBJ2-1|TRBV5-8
CASSWGSGRNEQFF
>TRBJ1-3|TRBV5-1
CASSLEGGSSGNTIYF
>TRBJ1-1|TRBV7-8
CASSLAGQGLGWAFF
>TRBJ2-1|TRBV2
CASTESLARYNEQFF
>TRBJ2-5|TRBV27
CASSLLGLDLRRETQYF
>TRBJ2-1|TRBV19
CASSRTSGGYSYNEQFF
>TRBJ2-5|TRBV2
CASSELVRETQYF
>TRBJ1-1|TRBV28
CASSFGRGYNTEAFF
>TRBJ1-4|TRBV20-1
CSATSNEKLFF
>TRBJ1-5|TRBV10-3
CAISESTGLRQPQHF
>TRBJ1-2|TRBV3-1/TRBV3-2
CASSQVSRGPGTF
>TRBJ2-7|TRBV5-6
CASSPGRLAKEQYF
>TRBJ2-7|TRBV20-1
CSASDGTSGGYEQYF
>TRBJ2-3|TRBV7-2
CASSLAGLAIYTDTQYF
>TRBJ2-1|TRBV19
CASHGRDRDFNEQFF
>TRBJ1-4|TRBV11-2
CASSLVNRGKKLFF
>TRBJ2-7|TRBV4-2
CASSQDRGTGGYEQYF
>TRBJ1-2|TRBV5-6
CASSSPGRANYGYTF
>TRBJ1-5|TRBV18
CASTGGRNQPQHF
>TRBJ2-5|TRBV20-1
CSANLRETQYF
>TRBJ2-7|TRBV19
CASSLQGAGEQYF
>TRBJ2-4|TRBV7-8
CASSSTGSLAKNIQYF
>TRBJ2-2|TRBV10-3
CAIRPTTGELFF
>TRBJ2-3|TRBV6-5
CASSYSSRVSTDTQYF
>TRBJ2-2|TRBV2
CASTTEGGELFF
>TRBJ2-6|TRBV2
CASTELGSGANVLTF
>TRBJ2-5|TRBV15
CATSRANPTARETQYF
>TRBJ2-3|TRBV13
CASSLARRAGGPTDTQYF
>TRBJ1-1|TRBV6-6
CAVAGYQNTEAFF
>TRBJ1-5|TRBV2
CASGVISPQHF
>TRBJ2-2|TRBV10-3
CAIRGAGQRDTGELFF
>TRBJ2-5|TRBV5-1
CASSLGGTRETQYF
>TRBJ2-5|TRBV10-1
CASSPTGVETQYF
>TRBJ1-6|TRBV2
CASSMTGVSSYNSPLHF
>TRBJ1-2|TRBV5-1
CASSLAGTAGGYTF
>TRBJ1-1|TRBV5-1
CASGMMTSNTEAFF
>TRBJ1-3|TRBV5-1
CASSLKPGTGPPVTGNTIYF
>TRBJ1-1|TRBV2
CASREEQANTEAFF
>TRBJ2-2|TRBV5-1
CASSSEGGDTGELFF
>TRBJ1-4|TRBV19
CASSIDVATGGEKLFF
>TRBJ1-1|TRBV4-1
CASSPTGPYWNTEAFF
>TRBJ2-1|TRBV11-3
CASSLVGGNNEQFF